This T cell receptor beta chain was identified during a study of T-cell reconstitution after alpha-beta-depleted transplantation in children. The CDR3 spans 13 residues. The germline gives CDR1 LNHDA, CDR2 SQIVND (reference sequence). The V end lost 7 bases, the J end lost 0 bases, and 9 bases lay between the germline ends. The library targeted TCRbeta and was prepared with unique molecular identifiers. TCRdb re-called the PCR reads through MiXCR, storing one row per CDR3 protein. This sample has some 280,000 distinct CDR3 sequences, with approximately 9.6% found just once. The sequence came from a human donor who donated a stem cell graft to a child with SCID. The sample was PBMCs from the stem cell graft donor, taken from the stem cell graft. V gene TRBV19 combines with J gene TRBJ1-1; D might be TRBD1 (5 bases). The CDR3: CASMGRVNTEAFF. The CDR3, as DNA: TGTGCCAGTATGGGGCGGGTGAACACTGAAGCTTTCTTT.